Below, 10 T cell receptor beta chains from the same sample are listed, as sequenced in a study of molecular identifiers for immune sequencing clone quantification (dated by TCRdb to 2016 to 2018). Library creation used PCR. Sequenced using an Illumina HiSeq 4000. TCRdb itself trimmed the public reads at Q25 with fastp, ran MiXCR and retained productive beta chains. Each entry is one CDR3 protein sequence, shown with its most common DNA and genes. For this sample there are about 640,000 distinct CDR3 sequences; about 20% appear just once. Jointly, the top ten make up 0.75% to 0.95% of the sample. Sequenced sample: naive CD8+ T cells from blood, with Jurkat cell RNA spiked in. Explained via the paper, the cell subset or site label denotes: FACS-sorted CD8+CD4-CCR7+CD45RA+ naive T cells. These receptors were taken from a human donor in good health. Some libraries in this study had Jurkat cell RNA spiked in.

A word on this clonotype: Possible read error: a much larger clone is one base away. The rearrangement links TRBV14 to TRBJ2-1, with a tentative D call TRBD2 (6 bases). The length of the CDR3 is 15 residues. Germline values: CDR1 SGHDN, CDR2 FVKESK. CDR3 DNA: TGTGTCAGCAGCCAAGATCGCGGGATTTACAATGAGCAGTTCTTC. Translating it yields CVSSQDRGIYNEQFF.

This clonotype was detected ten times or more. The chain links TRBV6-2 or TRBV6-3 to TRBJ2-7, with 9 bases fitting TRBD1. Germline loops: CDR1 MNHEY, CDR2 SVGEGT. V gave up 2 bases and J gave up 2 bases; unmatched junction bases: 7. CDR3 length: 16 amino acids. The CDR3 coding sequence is TGTGCCAGCAGTTACGATCCGGGACAGGGTCCCTACGAGCAGTACTTC. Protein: CASSYDPGQGPYEQYF.

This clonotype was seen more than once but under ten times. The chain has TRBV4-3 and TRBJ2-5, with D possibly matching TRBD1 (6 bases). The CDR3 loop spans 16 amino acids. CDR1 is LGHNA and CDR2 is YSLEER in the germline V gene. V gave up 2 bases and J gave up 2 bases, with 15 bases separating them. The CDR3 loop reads CASSQRARDKQETQYF. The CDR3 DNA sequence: TGCGCCAGCAGCCAACGGGCACGGGACAAGCAAGAGACCCAGTACTTC.

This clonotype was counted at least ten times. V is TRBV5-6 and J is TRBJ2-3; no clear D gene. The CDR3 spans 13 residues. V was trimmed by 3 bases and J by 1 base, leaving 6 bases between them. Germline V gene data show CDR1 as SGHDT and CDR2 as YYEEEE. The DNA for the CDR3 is TGTGCCAGCAGCTCTGGACGCACAGATACGCAGTATTTT. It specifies CASSSGRTDTQYF.

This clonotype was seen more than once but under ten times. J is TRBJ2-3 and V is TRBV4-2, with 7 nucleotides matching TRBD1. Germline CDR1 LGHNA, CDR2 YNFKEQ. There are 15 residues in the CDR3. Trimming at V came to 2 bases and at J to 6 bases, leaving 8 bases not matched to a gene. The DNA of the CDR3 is TGTGCCAGCAGCCAAAAGGGACAGCGCCCCGATACGCAGTATTTT. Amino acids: CASSQKGQRPDTQYF.

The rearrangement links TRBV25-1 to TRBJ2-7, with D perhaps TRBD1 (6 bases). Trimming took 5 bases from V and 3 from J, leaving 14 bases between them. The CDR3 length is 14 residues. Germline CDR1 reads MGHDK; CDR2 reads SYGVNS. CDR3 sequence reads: CASSSQGRDYEQYF. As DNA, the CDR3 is TGTGCCAGCAGTTCCCAGGGGAGAGACTACGAGCAGTACTTC.

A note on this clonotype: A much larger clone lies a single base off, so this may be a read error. CDR3 residues: CACSVGRLGYTF. The CDR3 DNA follows: TGTGCCTGTTCTGTGGGGCGCCTTGGCTACACCTTC. The chain employs TRBV19 and TRBJ1-2, with a possible D match to TRBD1 (5 bases). The CDR3 is made up of 12 amino acids. V lost 11 bases, J lost 7 bases, and 17 bases lay in between. Germline V gene data show CDR1 as LNHDA and CDR2 as SQIVND (reference sequence).

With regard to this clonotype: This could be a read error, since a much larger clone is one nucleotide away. The CDR3 reads CASSSLHREGKEIQYF. CDR3 coding DNA: TGTGCCAGCAGTTCCCTTCACAGGGAGGGGAAAGAGATCCAGTACTTC. The chain carries TRBV28 and TRBJ2-5; tentatively, D is TRBD2 (7 bases). The CDR3 has 16 amino acids. Germline-derived CDR1 and CDR2 are MDHEN and SYDVKM.

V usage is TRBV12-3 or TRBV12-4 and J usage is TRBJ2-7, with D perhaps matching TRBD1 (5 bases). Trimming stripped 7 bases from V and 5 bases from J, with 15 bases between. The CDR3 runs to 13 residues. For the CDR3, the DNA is TGTGCCAGCACCCTCCCACAGGCGGACGAGCAGTACTTC. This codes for CASTLPQADEQYF.

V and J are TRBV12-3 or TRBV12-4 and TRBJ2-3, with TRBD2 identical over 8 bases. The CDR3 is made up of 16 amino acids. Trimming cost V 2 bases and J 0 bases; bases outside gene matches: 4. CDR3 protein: CASSLFPGGSTDTQYF. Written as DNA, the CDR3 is TGTGCCAGCAGTTTATTTCCGGGGGGGAGCACAGATACGCAGTATTTT.